This passage covers 18 T cell receptor beta chains from one sample sequenced in a study of technical replicates of blood from a few donors. Data came from immunoSEQ multiplex PCR; TCRdb stores just in-frame clones and leaves some out. The data show about 80,000 clones, 91% seen once. The sequencing sample was made of T cells isolated from PBMCs. The receptors shown here come from a human donor in good health.

This rearrangement joins TRBV28 to TRBJ2-5, with 10 bases identical to TRBD2. V was pared by 5 bases and J by 5 bases, with 8 bases of the junction left unmatched. CDR3 length: 15 residues. From germline, CDR1 is MDHEN and CDR2 SYDVKM. The CDR3 region has the DNA TGTGCCAGCAGTCCTCCTAGCGGGGGCAGGGAGACCCAGTACTTC. Protein product: CASSPPSGGRETQYF.

This clone was detected once. The chain recombines TRBV23-1 with TRBJ1-2, with D unclear. TRBV23-1 is filed as an ORF, its function uncertain. Trimming stripped 2 bases from V and 8 bases from J, with 18 bases between. This CDR3 is 15 amino acids long. The CDR3 loop reads CASSQDGQASTGYTF. Written as DNA, the CDR3 is TGCGCCAGCAGTCAAGACGGCCAGGCCTCTACCGGCTACACCTTC.

The chain has TRBV6-5 and TRBJ1-5; D unresolved. V lost 3 bases, J lost 1 base, and 10 bases lay in between. This CDR3 spans 15 amino acids. Per germline, CDR1 MNHEY and CDR2 SVGAGI. The CDR3 protein is CASSYDFGSNQPQHF. In DNA form, the CDR3 reads TGTGCCAGCAGTTATGACTTCGGGAGCAATCAGCCCCAGCATTTT.

The chain recombines TRBV5-1 with TRBJ1-5; perhaps TRBD1 as D (5 bases). The CDR3 spans 14 residues. Deletions cut 4 bases from V and 7 bases from J, with 15 bases between. CDR1 and CDR2 (germline): SGHRS, YFSETQ. The CDR3 coding sequence is TGCGCCAGCAGCCCCCTGGGGGGAGGACAGCCCCAGCATTTT. Translating it yields CASSPLGGGQPQHF.

This clone appeared a single time. The chain joins TRBV6-1 to TRBJ1-1; D remains unclear. The CDR3 length is 13 residues. The ends were cut back, 7 bases at V and 4 bases at J, with 13 bases in the middle. The V gene's germline CDR1 is MNHNS and CDR2 SASEGT. The DNA for the CDR3 is TGTGCCAGCATTAAGGATGAGCGCACTGAAGCTTTCTTT. This encodes CASIKDERTEAFF.

This sequence joins TRBV6-6 and TRBJ1-4; the match to TRBD1 covers 9 bases. CDR1 and CDR2 (germline): MNHNY, SVGAGI (reference sequence). After removal of 10 bases from V and 8 bases from J, the junction contained 14 bases not matched to a gene. The CDR3 is made up of 15 amino acids. The CDR3 DNA follows: TGTGCCACAAAAGACAGGGGGTTTAACGAGGAAAAACTGTTTTTT. As protein: CATKDRGFNEEKLFF.

This clone has only a few counts. V gene TRBV6-6 combines with J gene TRBJ1-2, with 10 nucleotides matching TRBD1. V lost 6 bases, J lost 7 bases, and 5 bases stayed unmatched. The CDR3 spans 13 residues. Germline V gene lookup returns CDR1 MNHNY and CDR2 SVGAGI (reference sequence). CDR3 coding DNA: TGTGCCAGCAGCCCGACAGGGGGCTCTGGCTACACCTTC. The encoded protein is CASSPTGGSGYTF.

J is TRBJ2-1 and V is TRBV4-1, with no clear D. The germline CDR1 and CDR2 sequences are MGHRA and YSYEKL. The CDR3 consists of 12 residues. The germline V and J ends were trimmed by 0 bases and 9 bases, with 6 bases remaining between them. The CDR3 DNA is TGCGCCAGCAGCCAAGATTTGCGTGAGCAGTTCTTC. Residues: CASSQDLREQFF.

J is TRBJ2-2 and V is TRBV12-5, with D perhaps TRBD2 (6 bases). The CDR3 is 16 amino acids. Per the germline V gene, CDR1 is LGHNT and CDR2 is FRNRAP. Trimming took off 6 bases at V and 3 bases at J, with 17 bases between the two ends. CDR3 sequence (DNA): TGTGCTAGTGGAACCCCAGGCGGGGCTGACACCGGGGAGCTGTTTTTT. Residues: CASGTPGGADTGELFF.

The chain links TRBV13 to TRBJ2-7, with TRBD1 matching over 8 bases. Germline V CDR1 and CDR2: PRHDT, FYEKMQ (reference sequence). CDR3 length equals 14 residues. After removal of 3 bases from V and 2 bases from J, the junction contained 3 bases not matched to a gene. The CDR3 bases are TGTGCCAGCAGCTTCATGGACAGGGCCTACGAGCAGTACTTC. Protein product: CASSFMDRAYEQYF.

The CDR3 is CASSLESSHNEQFF. In DNA form, the CDR3 reads TGTGCCAGCAGCTTAGAGAGTAGCCACAATGAGCAGTTCTTC. The J gene is TRBJ2-1, the V gene TRBV5-4, with D hard to call. V lost 2 bases and J lost 5, with 11 bases in between. CDR1 SGHNT and CDR2 YYREEE come from the germline V gene (reference sequence). The CDR3 sequence is 14 residues long.

The chain joins TRBV30 to TRBJ2-7; D is ambiguous. Germline values: CDR1 GTSNPN, CDR2 SVGIG (reference sequence). The CDR3 has 11 amino acids. The V end was cut by 0 bases, the J end by 4 bases, with 4 bases between. The CDR3 spells CAWSVGYEQYF. CDR3 DNA: TGTGCCTGGAGTGTCGGGTACGAGCAGTACTTC.

This clone has just one count. The chain links TRBV10-1 to TRBJ2-1, with D perhaps matching TRBD2 (6 bases). V was cut by 0 bases and J by 7 bases, with 22 bases left in between. The germline V gene encodes CDR1 WNHNN and CDR2 SYGVQD (reference sequence). The CDR3 covers 18 residues. In DNA form, the CDR3 reads TGCGCCAGCAGTGAGTCTTTAATAGGGCGGGATCGGGGGAATGAGCAGTTCTTC. It specifies CASSESLIGRDRGNEQFF.

The chain links TRBV27 to TRBJ2-7; 7 bases align to TRBD1. The CDR3 length is 14 residues. V was clipped by 5 bases and J by 3 bases; unmatched bases: 7. Germline assignment: CDR1 MNHEY and CDR2 SMNVEV (reference sequence). The CDR3 spells CASSPRDSRYEQYF. The DNA of the CDR3 is TGTGCCAGCAGTCCCCGGGACAGCCGCTACGAGCAGTACTTC.

The chain uses TRBV7-6 and TRBJ1-2; perhaps TRBD1 as D (6 bases). Germline-derived CDR1 and CDR2 are SGHVS and FNYEAQ. The length of the CDR3 is 14 residues. Trimming shortened V by 3 bases and J by 5 bases, and 13 bases separated the two germline ends. CDR3 nucleotides: TGTGCCAGCAGCTTTTATGCAGGGGAGTATGGCTACACCTTC. This gives the protein CASSFYAGEYGYTF.

J is TRBJ2-4 and V is TRBV2; 10 nucleotides align to TRBD2. This CDR3 spans 17 amino acids. Germline V gene lookup returns CDR1 SNHLY and CDR2 FYNNEI. V shed 4 bases, J shed 7 bases, and the junction held 13 bases outside the gene matches. CDR3 amino acids: CASSANPSGSYGNIQYF. In DNA form, the CDR3 reads TGTGCCAGCAGTGCTAACCCTAGCGGGAGTTATGGTAACATTCAGTACTTC. Supplemented by reference TRBV2 and TRBJ2-4, the full variable domain reads EPEVTQTPSHQVTQMGQEVILRCVPISNHLYFYWYRQILGQKVEFLVSFYNNEISEKSEIFDDQFSVERPDGSNFTLKIRSTKLEDSAMYFCASSANPSGSYGNIQYFGAGTRLSVL.

The V and J genes are TRBV4-1 and TRBJ2-1, with 7 bases lining up with TRBD2. With V trimmed by 0 bases and J by 5 bases, 10 bases remained unmatched. CDR3 length equals 17 residues. Germline V CDR1 and CDR2: MGHRA, YSYEKL. The CDR3 sequence is CASSQERPSGINNEQFF. Written as DNA, the CDR3 is TGCGCCAGCAGCCAAGAAAGGCCCAGCGGGATCAACAATGAGCAGTTCTTC.

The chain has TRBV2 and TRBJ2-7, with 8 bases lining up with TRBD2. The germline V gene encodes CDR1 SNHLY and CDR2 FYNNEI. Trimming cost V 7 bases and J 3 bases; bases outside gene matches: 2. The CDR3 extends over 12 amino acids. As DNA, the CDR3 is TGTGCCAGCAAGCGGGAGTTCTACGAGCAGTACTTC. This sequence encodes CASKREFYEQYF.